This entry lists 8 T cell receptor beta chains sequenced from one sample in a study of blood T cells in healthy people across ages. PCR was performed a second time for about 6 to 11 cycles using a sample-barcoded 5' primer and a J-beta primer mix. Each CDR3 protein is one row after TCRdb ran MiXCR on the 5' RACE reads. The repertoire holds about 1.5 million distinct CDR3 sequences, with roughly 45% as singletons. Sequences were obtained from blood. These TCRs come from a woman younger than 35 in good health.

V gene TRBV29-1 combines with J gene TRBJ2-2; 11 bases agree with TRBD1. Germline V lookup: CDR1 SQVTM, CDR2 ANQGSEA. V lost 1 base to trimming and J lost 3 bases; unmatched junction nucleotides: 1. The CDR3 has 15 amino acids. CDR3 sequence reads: CSVEGDRGYTGELFF. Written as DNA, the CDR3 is TGCAGCGTTGAAGGGGACAGGGGGTACACCGGGGAGCTGTTTTTT.

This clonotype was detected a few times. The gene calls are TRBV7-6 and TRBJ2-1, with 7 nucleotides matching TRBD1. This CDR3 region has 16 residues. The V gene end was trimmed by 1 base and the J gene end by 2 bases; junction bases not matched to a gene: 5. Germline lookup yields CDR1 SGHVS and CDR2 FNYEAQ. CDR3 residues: CASSLGTGSAYNEQFF. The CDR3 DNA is TGTGCCAGCAGCTTAGGGACAGGATCTGCCTACAATGAGCAGTTCTTC.

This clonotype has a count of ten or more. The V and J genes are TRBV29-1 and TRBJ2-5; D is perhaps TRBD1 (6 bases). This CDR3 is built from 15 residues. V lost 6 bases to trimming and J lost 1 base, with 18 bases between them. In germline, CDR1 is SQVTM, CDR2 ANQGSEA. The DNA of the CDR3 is TGCAGCGTCGTATTATCCAGGGGAAGCCAAGAGACCCAGTACTTC. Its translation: CSVVLSRGSQETQYF. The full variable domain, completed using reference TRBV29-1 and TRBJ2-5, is SAVISQKPSRDICQRGTSLTIQCQVDSQVTMMFWYRQQPGQSLTLIATANQGSEATYESGFVIDKFPISRPNLTFSTLTVSNMSPEDSSIYLCSVVLSRGSQETQYFGPGTRLLVL.

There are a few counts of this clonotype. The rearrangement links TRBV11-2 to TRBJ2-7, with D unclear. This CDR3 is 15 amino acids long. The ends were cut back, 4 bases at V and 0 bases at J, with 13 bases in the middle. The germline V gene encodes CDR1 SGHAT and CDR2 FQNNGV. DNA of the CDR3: TGTGCCAGCAGCTCTTCGGCAGGAAGCTCCTACGAGCAGTACTTC. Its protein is CASSSSAGSSYEQYF.

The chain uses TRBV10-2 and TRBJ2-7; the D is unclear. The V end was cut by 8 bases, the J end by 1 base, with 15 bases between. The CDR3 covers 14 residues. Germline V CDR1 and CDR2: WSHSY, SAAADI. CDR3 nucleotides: TGCGCCAGCGGGGTCGAGATGCTTTCCTACGAGCAGTACTTC. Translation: CASGVEMLSYEQYF.

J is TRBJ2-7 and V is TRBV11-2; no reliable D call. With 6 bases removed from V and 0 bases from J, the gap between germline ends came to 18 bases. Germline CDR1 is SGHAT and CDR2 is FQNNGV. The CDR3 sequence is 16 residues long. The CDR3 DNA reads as TGTGCCAGCAGTTTGTCGGCGGAGACGAGCTCCTACGAGCAGTACTTC. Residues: CASSLSAETSSYEQYF. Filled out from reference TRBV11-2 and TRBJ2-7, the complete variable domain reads EAGVAQSPRYKIIEKRQSVAFWCNPISGHATLYWYQQILGQGPKLLIQFQNNGVVDDSQLPKDRFSAERLKGVDSTLKIQPAKLEDSAVYLCASSLSAETSSYEQYFGPGTRLTVT.

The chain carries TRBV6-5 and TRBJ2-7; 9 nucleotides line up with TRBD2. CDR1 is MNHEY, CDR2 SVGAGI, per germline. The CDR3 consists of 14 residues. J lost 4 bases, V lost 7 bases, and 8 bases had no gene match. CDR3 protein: CASKPSGIGYEQYF. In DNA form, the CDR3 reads TGTGCCAGCAAACCTAGCGGGATAGGTTACGAGCAGTACTTC.

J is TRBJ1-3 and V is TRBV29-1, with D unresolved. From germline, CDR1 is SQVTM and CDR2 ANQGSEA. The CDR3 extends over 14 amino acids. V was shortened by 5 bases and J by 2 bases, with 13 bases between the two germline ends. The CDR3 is CSVKDGETGNTIYF. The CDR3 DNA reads TGCAGCGTTAAGGACGGGGAAACTGGAAACACCATATATTTT. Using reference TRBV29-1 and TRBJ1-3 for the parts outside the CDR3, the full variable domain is SAVISQKPSRDICQRGTSLTIQCQVDSQVTMMFWYRQQPGQSLTLIATANQGSEATYESGFVIDKFPISRPNLTFSTLTVSNMSPEDSSIYLCSVKDGETGNTIYFGEGSWLTVV.